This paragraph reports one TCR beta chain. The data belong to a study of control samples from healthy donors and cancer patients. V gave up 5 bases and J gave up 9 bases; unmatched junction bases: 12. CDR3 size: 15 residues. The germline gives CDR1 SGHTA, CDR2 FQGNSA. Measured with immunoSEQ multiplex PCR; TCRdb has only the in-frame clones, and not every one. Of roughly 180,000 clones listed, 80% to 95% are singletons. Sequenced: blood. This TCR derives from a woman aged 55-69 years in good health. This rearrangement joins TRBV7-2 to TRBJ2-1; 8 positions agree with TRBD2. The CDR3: CASSLSGGQASEQFF. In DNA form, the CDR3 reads TGTGCCAGCAGCCTATCGGGGGGGCAGGCCTCTGAGCAGTTCTTC.